This T cell receptor (beta chain) was identified during a study of T cells in Graves' hyperthyroidism and ophthalmopathy. Newly diagnosed patients aged 18 to 65 had hyperthyroidism of under 2 months' duration. Fresh 10 ml peripheral blood yielded PBMCs. Regions amplified from RNA transcripts were the TCR beta CDR3 regions. TCR CDR3 underwent first-round RT-PCR with the HTBI primer set. TCRdb called the multiplex PCR reads again in MiXCR, with one record for every CDR3 protein. This sample has around 350,000 distinct CDR3 sequences, with about 19% found just once. The sample holds many counts of this clonotype. The CDR3 loop spans 14 amino acids. Trimming cost V 4 bases and J 5 bases; bases outside gene matches: 10. CDR1 SQVTM and CDR2 ANQGSEA come from the germline V gene.

The chain uses TRBV29-1 and TRBJ2-7; 8 nucleotides match TRBD1. The sample taken for sequencing was blood. This clonotype was obtained from a woman younger than 35 with Graves' hyperthyroidism. The DNA of the CDR3 is TGCAGCGTTGGGCCAAAGACAGGGGACCACGAGCAGTACTTC. This gives the protein CSVGPKTGDHEQYF.